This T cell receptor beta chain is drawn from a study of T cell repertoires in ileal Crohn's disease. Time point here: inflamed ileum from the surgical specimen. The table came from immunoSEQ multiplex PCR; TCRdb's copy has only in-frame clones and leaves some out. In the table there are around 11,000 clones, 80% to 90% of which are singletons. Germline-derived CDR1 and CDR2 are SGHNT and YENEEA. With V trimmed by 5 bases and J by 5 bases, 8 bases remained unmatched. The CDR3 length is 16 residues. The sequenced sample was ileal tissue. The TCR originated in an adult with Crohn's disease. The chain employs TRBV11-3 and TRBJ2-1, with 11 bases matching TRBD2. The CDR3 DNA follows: TGTGCCAGCAGCCACCGGACTAGCGGGCTACACAATGAGCAGTTCTTC. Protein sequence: CASSHRTSGLHNEQFF. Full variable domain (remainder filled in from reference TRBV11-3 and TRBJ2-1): EAGVVQSPRYKIIEKKQPVAFWCNPISGHNTLYWYLQNLGQGPELLIRYENEEAVDDSQLPKDRFSAERLKGVDSTLKIQPAELGDSAVYLCASSHRTSGLHNEQFFGPGTRLTVL.